A selection of T cell receptor beta chains follows, all from one sample in a study of cytomegalovirus exposure and HLA in healthy donors. Sequenced by immunoSEQ multiplex PCR; TCRdb stores in-frame clones only, minus some. In all, the sample yields 200,000 or so clones. Source material: PBMCs. These receptors all come from a boy between 5 and 17 years old in good health and CMV-seronegative. Each CDR3 is given with its conserved first and last residue. A D gene is named only where the DNA matches it firmly.

13	NA	TRBV5-4	TRBJ1-2	CASSLVTNYGYTF	TGTGCCAGCAGCTTGGTAACTAACTATGGCTACACCTTC
18	TRBD2	TRBV9	TRBJ2-1	CASSLRRSGGAGYNEQFF	TGTGCCAGCAGCCTGAGGAGGAGCGGGGGGGCGGGATACAATGAGCAGTTCTTC
13	NA	TRBV19	TRBJ1-5	CASSGQSDQPQHF	TGTGCCAGTAGCGGACAGTCCGATCAGCCCCAGCATTTT
14	NA	TRBV4-2	TRBJ2-3	CASSQDTGTDTQYF	TGTGCCAGCAGCCAAGATACGGGCACAGATACGCAGTATTTT
15	TRBD2	TRBV2	TRBJ2-7	CASSVRRGGSYEQYF	TGTGCCAGCAGTGTCCGGCGGGGGGGCTCCTACGAGCAGTACTTC
15	TRBD1	TRBV5-1	TRBJ2-3	CASSQRQGSTDTQYF	TGCGCCAGCAGCCAAAGACAGGGGAGCACAGATACGCAGTATTTT
15	NA	TRBV5-4	TRBJ2-1	CASSTMGGAYNEQFF	TGTGCCAGCAGCACCATGGGGGGGGCGTACAATGAGCAGTTCTTC
16	NA	TRBV4-3	TRBJ1-4	CASSQDVLDRDEKLFF	TGCGCCAGCAGCCAAGACGTTCTGGACAGAGATGAAAAACTGTTTTTT
17	TRBD2	TRBV15	TRBJ2-1	CATSRSASGGVHNEQFF	TGTGCCACCAGCAGATCGGCCAGCGGGGGGGTCCACAATGAGCAGTTCTTC
16	TRBD2	TRBV6-1	TRBJ2-1	CASSGPGRGGLNEQFF	TGTGCCAGCAGTGGCCCGGGGAGGGGCGGACTCAATGAGCAGTTCTTC
13	NA	TRBV30	TRBJ2-2	CAWGKTVTEELFF	TGTGCCTGGGGAAAGACAGTTACCGAGGAGCTGTTTTTT
16	TRBD1	TRBV4-3	TRBJ1-1	CASSQDAWTGGTEAFF	TGCGCCAGCAGCCAAGACGCATGGACAGGGGGCACTGAAGCTTTCTTT
16	TRBD1	TRBV4-1	TRBJ2-1	CASSPGTASSYNEQFF	TGCGCCAGCAGCCCCGGGACAGCTAGCTCCTACAATGAGCAGTTCTTC